This T cell receptor beta chain was observed in a study of shared clonotypes between healthy human individuals. V gave up 7 bases and J gave up 3 bases, with 15 bases separating them. The germline V gene has CDR1 MNHEY and CDR2 SVGAGI. The CDR3 has 14 residues. Tens of thousands of T cell genomes (around 190 ng DNA) went into each sorted-subset replicate. Sequencing used immunoSEQ multiplex PCR; TCRdb keeps in-frame clones, though not all of them. The sample lists some 240,000 clones, 65% seen once, with roughly 10% in the top ten. Specimen: memory CD4+ T cells sorted from blood. Documented subset: CD45RA-negative fraction. This sequence was found in a man aged 30 to 39 in good health. J is TRBJ1-1 and V is TRBV6-5, with a weak D call TRBD1 (6 bases). Here the CDR3 DNA reads TGTGCCAGCACTAACCGGGGGGCAGACACTGAAGCTTTCTTT. The encoded protein is CASTNRGADTEAFF.